Presented here are 13 T cell receptor beta chains from one specimen sequenced in a study of OX40 agonist ivuxolimab in advanced cancers. TCRdb's table, derived via immunoSEQ multiplex PCR, lists solely in-frame clones and lacks some. The profile shows about 73,000 clones, about 80% of them singletons. The sample in question was CD4+ or CD8+ T cells sorted from blood, obtained in a trial of the OX40 agonist ivuxolimab. The receptors come from an adult with an advanced solid tumor such as melanoma, head and neck, liver or kidney cancer.

A remark on this clone: Additional DNA sequences in this sample encode the identical CDR3. CDR3 region: CASVGDPLYGYTF. The CDR3, as DNA: TGTGCCAGCGTGGGGGATCCCTTGTATGGCTACACCTTC. The rearrangement uses TRBV27 and TRBJ1-2; possibly TRBD1 for D (5 bases). This CDR3 has 13 residues. V was clipped by 8 bases and J by 5 bases, with 15 bases between them. Germline values: CDR1 MNHEY, CDR2 SMNVEV (reference sequence).

V and J are TRBV7-3 and TRBJ2-2; 9 nucleotides line up with TRBD1. The J segment lost 4 bases and the V segment lost 5 bases, leaving 8 bases of the junction unmatched. Germline CDR1 is SGHTA and CDR2 is FQGTGA. CDR3 length equals 16 residues. The CDR3 here is CASSQPGQGVTGELFF. DNA for the CDR3: TGTGCCAGCAGCCAACCGGGACAGGGAGTCACCGGGGAGCTGTTTTTT.

The CDR3 reads CASSLIGASTDTQYF. The CDR3 DNA is TGTGCCAGCAGCTTAATAGGGGCGAGCACAGATACGCAGTATTTT. The genes are TRBV5-6 and TRBJ2-3; tentative D call: TRBD1 (5 bases). Germline CDR1 SGHDT, CDR2 YYEEEE. Trimming stripped 2 bases from V and 0 bases from J, with 10 bases between. This CDR3 contains 15 residues.

CDR3 in amino acids: CASSLDQGRANVLTF. The CDR3 DNA sequence: TGTGCCAGCAGCTTAGATCAGGGCAGGGCCAACGTCCTGACTTTC. The rearrangement links TRBV7-9 to TRBJ2-6; D perhaps matches TRBD1 (5 bases). V lost 1 base, J lost 5 bases, and 9 bases lay in between. Germline V gene lookup returns CDR1 SEHNR and CDR2 FQNEAQ (reference sequence). The CDR3 loop spans 15 amino acids.

The rearrangement joins TRBV7-2 to TRBJ1-5; D remains ambiguous. The CDR3 loop spans 15 amino acids. V lost 1 base and J 4 bases, leaving 11 bases between the germline ends. Per germline, CDR1 SGHTA and CDR2 FQGNSA. CDR3 protein: CASSLGFGVNQPQHF. CDR3 bases: TGTGCCAGCAGCTTAGGGTTCGGGGTAAATCAGCCCCAGCATTTT.

The genes are TRBV28 and TRBJ1-2; D unclear. V lost 1 base, J lost 8 bases, and 14 bases lay in between. The CDR3 runs to 14 residues. Germline CDR1 MDHEN, CDR2 SYDVKM. CDR3 nucleotide sequence: TGTGCCAGCAGTTTATCGACACCCGCGGGGGGCTACACCTTC. It codes for CASSLSTPAGGYTF.

This chain links TRBV6-5 with TRBJ2-3; 8 bases are a match to TRBD2. The CDR3 runs 13 residues. CDR1 is MNHEY, CDR2 SVGAGI, per germline. V lost 6 bases and J lost 5; bases outside the gene matches: 4. The DNA of the CDR3 is TGTGCCAGCAGCGGGGGGGCCGTAGATACGCAGTATTTT. This translates into CASSGGAVDTQYF.

This clone was detected only a few times. The V gene is TRBV4-1, the J gene TRBJ1-2; no clear D gene. Between the trimmed V and J ends, which lost 0 bases and 5 bases, there was a span of 7 bases. Germline values: CDR1 MGHRA, CDR2 YSYEKL. This CDR3 is built from 13 residues. The CDR3 DNA follows: TGCGCCAGCAGCCAAGATGGCCCTTATGGCTACACCTTC. Encoded protein: CASSQDGPYGYTF.

V is TRBV5-4 and J is TRBJ1-2, with D maybe TRBD1 (5 bases). CDR1 and CDR2 (germline): SGHNT, YYREEE (reference sequence). V lost 4 bases to trimming and J lost 4 bases, with 14 bases between them. The CDR3 extends over 14 amino acids. Here the CDR3 DNA reads TGTGCCAGCAGCCCCGACGGGACTTCCTATGGCTACACCTTC. This translates into CASSPDGTSYGYTF.

This clone was observed once. V and J are TRBV2 and TRBJ2-7, with TRBD1 as a possible D gene (6 bases). CDR1 is SNHLY, CDR2 FYNNEI, per germline. The CDR3 is made up of 12 amino acids. Trimming left V 5 bases short and J 6 bases short, with 11 bases between. CDR3 amino acids: CASSFTGFEQYF. CDR3 sequence (DNA): TGTGCCAGCAGTTTCACAGGGTTCGAGCAGTACTTC.

This clone was observed a few times. The gene calls are TRBV10-3 and TRBJ1-2; 7 bases map to TRBD1. CDR3 length: 13 residues. Per the germline V gene, CDR1 is ENHRY and CDR2 is SYGVKD. V gave up 7 bases and J gave up 6 bases; unmatched junction bases: 8. The CDR3 DNA reads TGTGCCATCAATTCCGGGACAGACAATGGCTACACCTTC. Translating it yields CAINSGTDNGYTF.

In its sample, this clone was seen a few times. The rearrangement uses TRBV5-1 and TRBJ1-1; D might be TRBD1 (6 bases). The CDR3 sequence is 17 residues long. V was shortened by 2 bases and J by 4 bases, with 21 bases between the two germline ends. The germline gives CDR1 SGHRS, CDR2 YFSETQ. CDR3 sequence reads: CASSLSWDTRAVTEAFF. The CDR3 DNA is TGCGCCAGCAGCTTATCCTGGGACACCCGGGCGGTCACTGAAGCTTTCTTT.

In its sample, this clone was seen once. The V gene is TRBV30, the J gene TRBJ1-4; D remains ambiguous. The V gene's germline CDR1 is GTSNPN and CDR2 SVGIG (reference sequence). Trimming removed 1 base from V and 5 bases from J, with 5 bases in between. The CDR3 covers 12 residues. CDR3 coding DNA: TGTGCCTGGAGTGGTAGGAATGAAAAACTGTTTTTT. The encoded protein is CAWSGRNEKLFF.